This T cell receptor beta chain was retrieved from a study of T-cell memory formation after mild COVID-19. Regarding the study as a whole: Mainly CM and EM harbored the contracting CD4+ clones; mainly EMRA harbored the CD8+ ones.

5'RACE with constant-segment primers built TCRalpha and TCRbeta cDNA libraries with UMIs. MiXCR, applied by TCRdb to the 5' RACE reads, yields one record per CDR3 protein. The profile shows 150,000 or so distinct CDR3 sequences, approximately 10% of them singletons. The germline V gene encodes CDR1 SGHVS and CDR2 FNYEAQ. Trimming took off 1 base at V and 5 bases at J, with 5 bases between the two ends. The CDR3 spans 12 residues. This clonotype was found many times. The antigen remains unidentified. The receptor's source is a man aged 18 to 29 who had mild COVID-19 (a few samples of this study predate the infection). Cell type and time point are not known. The sequenced sample consisted of PBMCs or a T cell subset sorted from them (not recorded which). V is TRBV7-6 and J is TRBJ2-5, with D uncertain. The CDR3 loop reads CASSLELETQYF. The CDR3 DNA sequence: TGTGCCAGCAGCTTAGAGCTGGAGACCCAGTACTTC.